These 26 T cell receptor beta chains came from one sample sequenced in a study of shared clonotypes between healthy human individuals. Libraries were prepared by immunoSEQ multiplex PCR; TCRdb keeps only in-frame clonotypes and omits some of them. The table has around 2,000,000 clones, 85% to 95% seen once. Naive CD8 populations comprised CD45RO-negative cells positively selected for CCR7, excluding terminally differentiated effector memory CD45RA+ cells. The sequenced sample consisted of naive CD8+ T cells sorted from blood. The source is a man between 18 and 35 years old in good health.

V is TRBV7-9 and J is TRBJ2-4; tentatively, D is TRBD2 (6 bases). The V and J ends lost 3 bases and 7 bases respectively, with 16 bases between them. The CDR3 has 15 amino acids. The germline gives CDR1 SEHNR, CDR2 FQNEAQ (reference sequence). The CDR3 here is CASSFVRGEGNIQYF. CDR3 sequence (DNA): TGTGCCAGCAGCTTTGTGCGGGGAGAAGGGAACATTCAGTACTTC.

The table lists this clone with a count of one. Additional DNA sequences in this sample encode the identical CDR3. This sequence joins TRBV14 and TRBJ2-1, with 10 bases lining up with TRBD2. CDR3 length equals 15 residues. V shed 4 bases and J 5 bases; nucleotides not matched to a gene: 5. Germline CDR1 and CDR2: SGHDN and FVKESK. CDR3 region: CASSLLAGANNEQFF. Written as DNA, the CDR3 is TGTGCCAGCAGCCTTCTAGCGGGAGCGAACAATGAGCAGTTCTTC. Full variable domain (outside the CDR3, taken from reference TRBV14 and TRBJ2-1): EAGVTQFPSHSVIEKGQTVTLRCDPISGHDNLYWYRRVMGKEIKFLLHFVKESKQDESGMPNNRFLAERTGGTYSTLKVQPAELEDSGVYFCASSLLAGANNEQFFGPGTRLTVL.

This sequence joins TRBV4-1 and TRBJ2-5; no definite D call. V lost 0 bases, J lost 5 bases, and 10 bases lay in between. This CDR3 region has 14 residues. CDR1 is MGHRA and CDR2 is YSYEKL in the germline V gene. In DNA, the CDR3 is TGCGCCAGCAGCCAAGAGGTGGGATTGGAGACCCAGTACTTC. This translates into CASSQEVGLETQYF.

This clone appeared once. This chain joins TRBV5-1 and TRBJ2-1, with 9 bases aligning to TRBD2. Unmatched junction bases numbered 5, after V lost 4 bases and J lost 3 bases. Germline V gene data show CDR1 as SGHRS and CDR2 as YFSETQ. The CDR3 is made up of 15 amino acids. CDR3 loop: CASSVIAGDYNEQFF. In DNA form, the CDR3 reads TGCGCCAGCAGCGTGATAGCGGGGGACTACAATGAGCAGTTCTTC.

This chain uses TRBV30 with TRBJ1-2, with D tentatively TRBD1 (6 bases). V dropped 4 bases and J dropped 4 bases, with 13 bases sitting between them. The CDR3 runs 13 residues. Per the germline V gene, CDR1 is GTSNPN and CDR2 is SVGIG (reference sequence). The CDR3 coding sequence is TGTGCCTGGACCAACAGGGCGGGCTATGGCTACACCTTC. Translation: CAWTNRAGYGYTF.

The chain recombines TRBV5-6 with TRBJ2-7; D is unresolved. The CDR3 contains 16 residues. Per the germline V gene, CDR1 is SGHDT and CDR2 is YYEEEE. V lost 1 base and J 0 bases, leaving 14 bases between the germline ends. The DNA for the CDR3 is TGTGCCAGCAGCTTGTTATTATCCGGAAGCTCCTACGAGCAGTACTTC. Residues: CASSLLLSGSSYEQYF. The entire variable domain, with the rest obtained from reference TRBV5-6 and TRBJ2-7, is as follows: DAGVTQSPTHLIKTRGQQVTLRCSPKSGHDTVSWYQQALGQGPQFIFQYYEEEERQRGNFPDRFSGHQFPNYSSELNVNALLLGDSALYLCASSLLLSGSSYEQYFGPGTRLTVT.

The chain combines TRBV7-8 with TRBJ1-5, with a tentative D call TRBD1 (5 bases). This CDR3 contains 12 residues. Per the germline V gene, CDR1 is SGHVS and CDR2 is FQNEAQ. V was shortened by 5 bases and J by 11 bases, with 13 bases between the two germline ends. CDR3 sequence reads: CASSPGSLAQHF. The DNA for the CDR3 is TGTGCCAGCAGCCCAGGGTCCTTGGCCCAGCATTTT.

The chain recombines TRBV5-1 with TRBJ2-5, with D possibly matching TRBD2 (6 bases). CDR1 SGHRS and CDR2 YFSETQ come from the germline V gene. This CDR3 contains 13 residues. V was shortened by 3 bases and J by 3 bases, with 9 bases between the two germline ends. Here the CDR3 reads CASSWGGEETQYF. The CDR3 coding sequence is TGCGCCAGCAGCTGGGGCGGGGAAGAGACCCAGTACTTC.

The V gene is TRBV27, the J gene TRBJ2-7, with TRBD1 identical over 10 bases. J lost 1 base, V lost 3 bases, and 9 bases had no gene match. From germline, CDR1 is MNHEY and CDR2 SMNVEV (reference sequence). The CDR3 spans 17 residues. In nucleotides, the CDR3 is TGTGCCAGCAGTTTCTCAGCTGGGACAGGGGTATCCTACGAGCAGTACTTC. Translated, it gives CASSFSAGTGVSYEQYF.

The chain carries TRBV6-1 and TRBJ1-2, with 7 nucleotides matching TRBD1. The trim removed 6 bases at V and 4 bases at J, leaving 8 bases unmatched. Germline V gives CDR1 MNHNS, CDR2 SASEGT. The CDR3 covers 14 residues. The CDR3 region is CASRAPGQSYGYTF. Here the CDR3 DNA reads TGTGCCAGCAGGGCCCCGGGACAGAGCTATGGCTACACCTTC.

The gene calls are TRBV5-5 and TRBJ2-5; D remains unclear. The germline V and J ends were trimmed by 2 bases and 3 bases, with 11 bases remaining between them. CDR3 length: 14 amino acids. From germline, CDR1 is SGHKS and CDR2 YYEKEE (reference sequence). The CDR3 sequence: CASSFGSLKETQYF. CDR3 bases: TGTGCCAGCAGCTTCGGATCGCTGAAAGAGACCCAGTACTTC.

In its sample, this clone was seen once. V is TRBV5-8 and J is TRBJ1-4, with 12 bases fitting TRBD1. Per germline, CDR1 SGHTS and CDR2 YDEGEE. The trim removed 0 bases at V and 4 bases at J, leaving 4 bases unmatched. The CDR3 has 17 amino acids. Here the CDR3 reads CASSLAGTGGFNEKLFF. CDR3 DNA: TGTGCCAGCAGCTTGGCCGGGACAGGGGGCTTTAATGAAAAACTGTTTTTT.

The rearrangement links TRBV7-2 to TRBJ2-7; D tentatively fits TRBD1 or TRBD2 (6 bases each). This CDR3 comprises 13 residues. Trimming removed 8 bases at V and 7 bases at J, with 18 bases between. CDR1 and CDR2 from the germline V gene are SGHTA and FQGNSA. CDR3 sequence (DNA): TGTGCCAGCTGTGTGTGGGGGGCCCCAGAGCAGTACTTC. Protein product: CASCVWGAPEQYF.

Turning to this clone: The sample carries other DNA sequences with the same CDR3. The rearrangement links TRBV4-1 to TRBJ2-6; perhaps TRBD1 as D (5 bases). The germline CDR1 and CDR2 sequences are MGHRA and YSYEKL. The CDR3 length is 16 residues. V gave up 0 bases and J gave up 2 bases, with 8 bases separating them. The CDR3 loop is CASSQEWGTGANVLTF. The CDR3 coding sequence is TGCGCCAGCAGCCAAGAGTGGGGCACTGGGGCCAACGTCCTGACTTTC.

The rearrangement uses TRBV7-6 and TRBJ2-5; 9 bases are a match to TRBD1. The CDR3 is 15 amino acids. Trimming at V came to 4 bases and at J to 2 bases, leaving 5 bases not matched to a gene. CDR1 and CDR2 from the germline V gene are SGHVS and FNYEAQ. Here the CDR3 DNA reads TGTGCCAGCAGCTCCACCGACAGGGGGCAAGAGACCCAGTACTTC. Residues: CASSSTDRGQETQYF.

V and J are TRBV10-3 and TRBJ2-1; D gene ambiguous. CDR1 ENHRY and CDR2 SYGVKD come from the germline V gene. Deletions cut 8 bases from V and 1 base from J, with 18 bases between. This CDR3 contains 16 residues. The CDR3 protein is CAIGPLGTVSYNEQFF. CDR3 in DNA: TGTGCCATCGGCCCCCTGGGCACGGTTTCCTACAATGAGCAGTTCTTC.

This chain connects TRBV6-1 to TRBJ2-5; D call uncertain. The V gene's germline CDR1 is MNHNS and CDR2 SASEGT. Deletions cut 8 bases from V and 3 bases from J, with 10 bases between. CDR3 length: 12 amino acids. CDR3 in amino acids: CASEGLEETQYF. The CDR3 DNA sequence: TGTGCCAGCGAAGGGCTAGAAGAGACCCAGTACTTC.

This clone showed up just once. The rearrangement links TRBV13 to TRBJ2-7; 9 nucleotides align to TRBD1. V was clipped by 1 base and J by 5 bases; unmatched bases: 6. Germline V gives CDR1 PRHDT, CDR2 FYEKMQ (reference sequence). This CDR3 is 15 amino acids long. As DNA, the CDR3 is TGTGCCAGCAGCTTAGAGGGACAGGGATCCCACGAGCAGTACTTC. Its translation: CASSLEGQGSHEQYF.

The CDR3 DNA sequence: TGTGCCAGCAGTGTACAGGTGGGCACTGAAGCTTTCTTT. It specifies CASSVQVGTEAFF. The chain carries TRBV6-4 and TRBJ1-1, with D perhaps TRBD1 (5 bases). Germline values: CDR1 MRHNA, CDR2 SNTAGT. With 4 bases removed from V and 4 bases from J, the gap between germline ends came to 10 bases. The CDR3 contains 13 residues.

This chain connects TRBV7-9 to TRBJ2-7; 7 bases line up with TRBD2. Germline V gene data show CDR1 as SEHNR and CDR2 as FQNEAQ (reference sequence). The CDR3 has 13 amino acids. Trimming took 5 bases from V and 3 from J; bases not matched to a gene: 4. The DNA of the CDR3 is TGTGCCAGCAGCCCTCTAGCGGACTACGAGCAGTACTTC. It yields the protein CASSPLADYEQYF.

In DNA form, the CDR3 reads TGTGCCAGCAGCTTAAACAGGGGCTTGAGGGACGAGCAGTACTTC. Amino acid sequence: CASSLNRGLRDEQYF. The gene calls are TRBV13 and TRBJ2-7, with TRBD1 matching 7 bases. CDR1 PRHDT and CDR2 FYEKMQ come from the germline V gene (reference sequence). The ends lost 2 bases at V and 5 bases at J; junction bases unmatched: 9. This CDR3 is 15 amino acids long.

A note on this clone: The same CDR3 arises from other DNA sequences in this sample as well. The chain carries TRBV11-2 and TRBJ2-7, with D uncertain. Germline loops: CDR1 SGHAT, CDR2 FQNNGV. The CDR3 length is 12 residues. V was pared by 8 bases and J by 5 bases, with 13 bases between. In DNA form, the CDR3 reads TGTGCCAGCTCCTTAAGACCCCACGAGCAGTACTTC. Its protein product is CASSLRPHEQYF.

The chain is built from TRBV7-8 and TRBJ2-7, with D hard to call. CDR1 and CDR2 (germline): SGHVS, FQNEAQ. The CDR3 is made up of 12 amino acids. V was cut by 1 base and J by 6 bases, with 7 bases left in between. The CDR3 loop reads CASSLVRVEQYF. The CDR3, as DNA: TGTGCCAGCAGCTTAGTCCGGGTCGAGCAGTACTTC.

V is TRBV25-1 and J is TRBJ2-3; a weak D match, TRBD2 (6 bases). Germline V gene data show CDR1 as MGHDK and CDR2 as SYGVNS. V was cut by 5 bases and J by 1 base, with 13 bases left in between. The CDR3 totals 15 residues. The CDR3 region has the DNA TGTGCCAGCAGTAAAGGGGAGGACCGCACAGATACGCAGTATTTT. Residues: CASSKGEDRTDTQYF.

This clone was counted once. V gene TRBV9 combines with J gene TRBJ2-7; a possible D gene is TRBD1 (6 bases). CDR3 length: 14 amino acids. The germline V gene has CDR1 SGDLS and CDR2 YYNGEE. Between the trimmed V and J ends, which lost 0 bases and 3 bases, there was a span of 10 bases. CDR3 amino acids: CASSVDGQIYEQYF. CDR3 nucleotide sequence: TGTGCCAGCAGCGTAGACGGACAGATCTACGAGCAGTACTTC.

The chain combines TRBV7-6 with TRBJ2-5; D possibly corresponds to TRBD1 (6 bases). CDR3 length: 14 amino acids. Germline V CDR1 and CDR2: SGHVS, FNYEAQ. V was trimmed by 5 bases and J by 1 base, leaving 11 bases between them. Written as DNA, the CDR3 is TGTGCCAGCAGCCAACGGACAGTCCAAGAGACCCAGTACTTC. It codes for CASSQRTVQETQYF.